The rows below give T cell receptor beta chains drawn from one sample of a study of shared clonotypes between healthy human individuals. Generated by immunoSEQ multiplex PCR, the TCRdb table keeps only in-frame clones and is missing some. The table shows about 1.1 million clones, with approximately 77% occurring only once. The specimen sequenced was memory CD4+ T cells from PBMCs. The source is a young man in good health. Some clones in this sample may be carry-over from other donors' samples. The CDR3 runs from the conserved cysteine through the conserved F or W. A D gene is named only where the DNA matches it firmly. Size tells how often a clone was seen (once, few, many) or the class of an expanded clone, and some rows leave it out.

v_call,clone_size,d_call,j_call,cdr3_aa,cdr3_nt
TRBV29-1,many,.,TRBJ2-3,CSVDSLSTDTQYF,TGCAGCGTGGACAGTTTAAGCACAGATACGCAGTATTTT
TRBV29-1,.,TRBD1,TRBJ1-1,CSVGDSPAEAFF,TGCAGCGTGGGGGACAGTCCGGCTGAAGCTTTCTTT
TRBV7-9,.,.,TRBJ1-1,CASSLVSGAEAFF,TGTGCCAGCAGCTTAGTTTCCGGCGCTGAAGCTTTCTTT
TRBV29-1,.,.,TRBJ1-2,CSVETSDYGYTF,TGCAGCGTTGAAACGAGTGACTATGGCTACACCTTC
TRBV5-6,.,TRBD1,TRBJ2-7,CASSFGTGFSYEQYF,TGTGCCAGCAGCTTCGGGACAGGGTTCTCCTACGAGCAGTACTTC
TRBV7-9,.,.,TRBJ1-5,CASSPGGFWNQPQHF,TGTGCCAGCAGCCCGGGAGGGTTTTGGAATCAGCCCCAGCATTTT
TRBV6-5,.,TRBD2,TRBJ2-1,CASSYRSGSSYNEQFF,TGTGCCAGCAGTTACAGGAGCGGGAGCTCCTACAATGAGCAGTTCTTC
TRBV11-2,.,.,TRBJ1-1,CASSLPTPPTEAFF,TGTGCCAGCAGCTTACCGACCCCTCCCACTGAAGCTTTCTTT
TRBV2,.,.,TRBJ2-1,CASMGGSYNEQFF,TGTGCCAGCATGGGCGGCTCCTACAATGAGCAGTTCTTC
TRBV6-5,.,.,TRBJ2-1,CASSGGPRNEQFF,TGTGCCAGCAGCGGGGGACCCAGGAATGAGCAGTTCTTC
TRBV19,.,.,TRBJ2-4,CASSPIPGAKNIQYF,TGTGCCAGTAGTCCAATTCCTGGGGCCAAAAACATTCAGTACTTC
TRBV7-8,.,.,TRBJ1-3,CASSLSAGNTIYF,TGTGCCAGCAGCTTAAGTGCTGGAAACACCATATATTTT
TRBV15,.,.,TRBJ2-5,CATSRDDSRAQYF,TGTGCCACCAGCAGAGACGACTCTAGAGCCCAGTACTTC
TRBV7-3,.,TRBD1,TRBJ2-7,CASSRDRGYEQYF,TGTGCCAGCAGCCGGGACAGGGGCTACGAGCAGTACTTC
TRBV4-1,few,.,TRBJ2-5,CASSQGAETQYF,TGCGCCAGCAGCCAAGGCGCCGAGACCCAGTACTTC
TRBV5-1,.,.,TRBJ1-1,CASSSGHAVNTEAFF,TGCGCCAGCAGCTCCGGACACGCGGTGAACACTGAAGCTTTCTTT
TRBV5-1,.,.,TRBJ2-2,CASSSGRITGELFF,TGCGCCAGCAGCTCGGGACGGATCACCGGGGAGCTGTTTTTT
TRBV6-5,.,TRBD1,TRBJ2-7,CASSYSATGKGYEQYF,TGTGCCAGCAGTTACTCGGCGACAGGGAAAGGCTACGAGCAGTACTTC
TRBV4-3,.,.,TRBJ2-1,CASSQDRDPVGRWDEQFF,TGCGCCAGCAGCCAAGATCGGGACCCCGTAGGCCGGTGGGATGAGCAGTTCTTC
TRBV2,.,.,TRBJ2-1,CASSPADEQFF,TGTGCCAGCTCCCCAGCCGATGAGCAGTTCTTC
TRBV19,.,.,TRBJ1-2,CASSKTANYGYTF,TGTGCCAGTAGTAAGACAGCTAACTATGGCTACACCTTC
TRBV7-9,.,TRBD1,TRBJ2-2,CASTPRGQGGSGELFF,TGTGCCAGCACCCCCCGGGGACAGGGGGGGTCCGGGGAGCTGTTTTTT
TRBV4-2,.,TRBD2,TRBJ2-3,CASSQVATSGRAAQYF,TGTGCCAGCAGCCAAGTTGCGACTAGCGGGAGGGCGGCGCAGTATTTT
TRBV10-3,.,.,TRBJ2-1,CAISESYEQFF,TGTGCCATCAGTGAGTCTTATGAGCAGTTCTTC
TRBV29-1,.,.,TRBJ1-3,CSVGDTSGNTIYF,TGCAGCGTTGGGGACACCTCTGGAAACACCATATATTTT
TRBV28,.,.,TRBJ1-1,CASSLRPNTEAFF,TGTGCCAGCAGTTTAAGACCGAACACTGAAGCTTTCTTT
TRBV19,.,.,TRBJ1-2,CATARGPDYGYTF,TGTGCCACCGCCAGGGGCCCCGACTATGGCTACACCTTC
TRBV7-2,.,.,TRBJ2-7,CASSLIPTSTYEQYF,TGTGCCAGCAGCTTAATCCCCACTAGTACCTACGAGCAGTACTTC
TRBV2,.,.,TRBJ1-3,CASREQGPSGNTIYF,TGTGCCAGCAGAGAACAGGGACCCTCTGGAAACACCATATATTTT